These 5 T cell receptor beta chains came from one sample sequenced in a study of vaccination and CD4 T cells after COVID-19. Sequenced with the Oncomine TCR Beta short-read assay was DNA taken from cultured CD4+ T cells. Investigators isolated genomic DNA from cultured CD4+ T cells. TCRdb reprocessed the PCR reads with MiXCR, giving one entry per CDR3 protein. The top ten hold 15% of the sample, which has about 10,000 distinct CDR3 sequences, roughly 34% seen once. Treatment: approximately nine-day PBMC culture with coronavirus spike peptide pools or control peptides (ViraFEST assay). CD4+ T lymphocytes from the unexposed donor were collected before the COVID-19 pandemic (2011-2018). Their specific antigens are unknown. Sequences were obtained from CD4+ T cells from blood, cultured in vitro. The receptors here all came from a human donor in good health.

The CDR3 sequence is CASSELRVAEDNEQFF. CDR3 bases: TGTGCCAGCAGTGAATTAAGGGTAGCGGAGGACAATGAGCAGTTCTTC. The chain carries TRBV25-1 and TRBJ2-1, with D tentatively TRBD2 (6 bases). Germline V gene lookup returns CDR1 MGHDK and CDR2 SYGVNS. This CDR3 spans 16 amino acids. V lost 1 base and J 5 bases, leaving 15 bases between the germline ends.

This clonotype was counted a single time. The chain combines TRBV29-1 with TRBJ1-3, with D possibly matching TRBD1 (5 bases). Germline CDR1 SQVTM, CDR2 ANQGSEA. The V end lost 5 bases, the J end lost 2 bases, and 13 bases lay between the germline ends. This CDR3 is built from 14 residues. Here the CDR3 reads CSVTNRSAGNTIYF. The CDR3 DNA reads TGCAGCGTTACCAACAGGTCGGCTGGAAACACCATATATTTT.

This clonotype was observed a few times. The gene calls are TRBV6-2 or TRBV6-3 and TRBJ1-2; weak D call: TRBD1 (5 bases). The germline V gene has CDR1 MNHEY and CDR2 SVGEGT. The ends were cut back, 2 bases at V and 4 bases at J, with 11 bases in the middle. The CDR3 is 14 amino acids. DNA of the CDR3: TGTGCCAGCAGTTACGGCAGGGAAGGCTATGGCTACACCTTC. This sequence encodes CASSYGREGYGYTF.

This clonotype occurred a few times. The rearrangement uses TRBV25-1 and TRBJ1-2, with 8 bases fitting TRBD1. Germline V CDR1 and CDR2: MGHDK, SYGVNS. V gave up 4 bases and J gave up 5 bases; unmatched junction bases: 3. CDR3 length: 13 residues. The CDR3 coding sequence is TGTGCCAGCAGTGTTGGACAGGGTTATGGCTACACCTTC. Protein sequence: CASSVGQGYGYTF.

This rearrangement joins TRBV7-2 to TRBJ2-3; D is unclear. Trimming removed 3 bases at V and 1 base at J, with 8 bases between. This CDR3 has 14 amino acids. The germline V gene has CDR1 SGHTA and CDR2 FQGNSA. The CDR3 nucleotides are TGTGCCAGCAGCTTCAACATCGGCACAGATACGCAGTATTTT. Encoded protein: CASSFNIGTDTQYF.